This T cell receptor (beta chain) was recovered during a study of blood T cell repertoires in COVID-19. Concerning this clone itself: At one boundary the junction diverges from the germline segment, which might be a read error. The same CDR3 arises from other DNA sequences in this sample as well.

The CDR3 totals 16 residues. Looked up from germline, CDR1 is MNHEY and CDR2 is SVGEGT. Per the original data handling: Estimation of nucleated cell counts relied on the amplification of reference gene primers. This table comes from immunoSEQ multiplex PCR, and its TCRdb copy is limited to in-frame clones, with some not included. Clone size and the V and J calls come from that table; the DNA yielded D and trimming. The repertoire holds 120,000 or so clones, roughly 90% seen once, with approximately 4.6% in the top ten. The TCR comes from a man aged 60 to 75 with COVID-19, enrolled during active disease. The chain joins TRBV6-2 or TRBV6-3 to TRBJ2-7, with a tentative D call TRBD2 (6 bases). The specimen was peripheral blood. The CDR3 region has the DNA TGTGCCAGCAGTTATTTCGGCCGGCAGGGAGGCCACGAGCAGTACTTT. Protein sequence: CASSYFGRQGGHEQYF.